This T cell receptor (beta chain) was sequenced for a study of shared clonotypes between healthy human individuals. TCRdb's copy holds only in-frame clones and misses some; the assay was immunoSEQ multiplex PCR. In the table there are roughly 2,300,000 clones, roughly 90% of which are singletons. Trimming removed 4 bases from V and 6 bases from J, with 12 bases in between. Germline V lookup: CDR1 SSHAT, CDR2 FNYEAQ (reference sequence). The CDR3 consists of 14 residues. The sequence derives from a young man in good health. Some clones in this sample may be carry-over from other donors' samples. V gene TRBV7-7 combines with J gene TRBJ2-2, with a possible D match to TRBD1 (6 bases). Sequenced input: naive CD4+ T cells from PBMCs. Described subset: CD45RA+ positively selected. CDR3 nucleotide sequence: TGTGCCAGCAGCTCAGGGGCCCGTCCCGGGGAGCTGTTTTTT. This encodes CASSSGARPGELFF.